Listed below are T cell receptor beta chains from one sample, sequenced in a study of blood T cell repertoires in COVID-19. Measured with immunoSEQ multiplex PCR; TCRdb has only the in-frame clones, and not every one. The profile covers approximately 200,000 clones, with approximately 84% appearing a single time and approximately 8% taken by the ten largest. Sequences were obtained from peripheral blood. These receptors all come from an elderly woman with COVID-19, enrolled during active disease. CDR3s leave out the opening cysteine and the closing phenylalanine or tryptophan. Each record gives: CDR3 length, J gene, V gene, CDR3 protein.

14 TRBJ1-1 TRBV28 ASSRRAGSPNTEAF
12 TRBJ2-3 TRBV10-3 ATISGSFTDTQY
14 TRBJ1-5 TRBV19 ASSIGGGSSNQPQH
14 TRBJ1-1 TRBV18 ASSPLGGTGRPEAF
13 TRBJ2-5 TRBV7-6 ASSLADRGRETQY
11 TRBJ1-5 TRBV7-3 ASSTGGGQPQH
10 TRBJ1-3 TRBV6-5 ASRNPGNTIY
17 TRBJ2-1 TRBV21-1 ASKPTSVSGPLRNNEQF
13 TRBJ1-2 TRBV7-6 ASSLGGQINYGYT
11 TRBJ2-7 TRBV18 ATGQGSSYEQY